This is a list of T cell receptor beta chains from one sample in a study of neurological immune-mediated disorders. One entry per CDR3 protein, called by TCRdb with MiXCR from the 5' RACE reads. The sample records more than 45,000 distinct CDR3 sequences, approximately 10% being singletons. Sequenced material: PBMCs. The receptors originated from a woman between 35 and 50 years old with HTLV-1-associated myelopathy (HAM/TSP). Both conserved end residues are part of each CDR3. The D gene is left open where the match is weak. Expanded clones are given a class, and other clones once, few, many or no size at all.

many,TRBD2,TRBJ2-3,TRBV9,TGTGCCAGCAGCGCCCTCGGGGGGGGCGGCACAGATACGCAGTATTTT,CASSALGGGGTDTQYF
many,NA,TRBJ2-1,TRBV12-5,TGTGCTAGTGGGCCGGCGTCGGCCAATGAGCAGTTCTTC,CASGPASANEQFF
many,NA,TRBJ1-5,TRBV12-3/TRBV12-4,TGTGCCAGCAGTCAGAGGAGCAATCAGCCCCAGCATTTT,CASSQRSNQPQHF
many,NA,TRBJ1-2,TRBV20-1,TGCAGTGCTAGGCACCGGACGGGGGCCCCCTGGGGCTACACCTTC,CSARHRTGAPWGYTF
many,NA,TRBJ2-1,TRBV5-1,TGCGCCAGCAGCCCCTCGAAGTTGGATGAGCAGTTCTTC,CASSPSKLDEQFF
many,TRBD1,TRBJ1-1,TRBV10-2,TGCGCGGCGGGGGCAGGGGGCCTGACTGAAGCTTTCTTT,CAAGAGGLTEAFF
many,NA,TRBJ1-2,TRBV12-3/TRBV12-4,TGTGCCAGCAGTTCCCCAGGGGGCTACACCTTC,CASSSPGGYTF
many,TRBD1,TRBJ2-3,TRBV5-1,TGCGCCAGCAGCTCGGGGGCAGGGGGCAGAGATACGCAGTATTTT,CASSSGAGGRDTQYF
many,TRBD1,TRBJ1-2,TRBV5-1,TGCGCCAGCAGCTTGGAGGACAGGGGTGGCTACACCTTC,CASSLEDRGGYTF
many,TRBD1,TRBJ1-1,TRBV12-3/TRBV12-4,TGTGCCAGCAGGCGCCGGGACAGGGCCACTGAAGCTTTCTTT,CASRRRDRATEAFF
many,NA,TRBJ2-4,TRBV5-1,TGCGCCAGCAGCCAGGGGGCCAAAAACATTCAGTACTTC,CASSQGAKNIQYF
many,NA,TRBJ2-7,TRBV21-1,TGTGCCAGCCCCCGGTGGGGGGGGACGAGCTCCTACGAGCAGTACTTC,CASPRWGGTSSYEQYF
many,TRBD1,TRBJ2-1,TRBV24-1,TGTGCCACCAGTGACCGGGACAGCTTCACCAATGAGCAGTTCTTC,CATSDRDSFTNEQFF
many,NA,TRBJ1-2,TRBV20-1,TGCAGTGCTAGAGGTACCCCAAGGGCTACTATGAAACCGCGGTATGCCTTC,CSARGTPRATMKPRYAF
few,TRBD2,TRBJ2-7,TRBV12-3/TRBV12-4,TGTGCCAGCAGTGATATAAGCGGGGGTTTCTCCTACGAGCAGTACTTC,CASSDISGGFSYEQYF
NA,NA,TRBJ1-2,TRBV29-1,TGCAGCGTTGAAGATTTACTAGGCTACACCTTC,CSVEDLLGYTF
many,TRBD2,TRBJ2-3,TRBV7-3,TGTGCCAGCAGCTCCGGACTAGTTAGAGATACGCAGTATTTT,CASSSGLVRDTQYF
many,NA,TRBJ1-1,TRBV2,TGTGCCAGCCCTCGGACACCGGGCGCTGAAGCTTTCTTT,CASPRTPGAEAFF
NA,TRBD2,TRBJ2-7,TRBV20-1,TGCAGTGCCATCAGGACTAGCGGGGCCTCCTCCTACGAGCAGTACTTC,CSAIRTSGASSYEQYF
many,TRBD2,TRBJ2-7,TRBV19,TGTGCCAGTAGTATTTTTGCAGCGGGGGACATTGCTGGCGAGCAGTACTTC,CASSIFAAGDIAGEQYF
many,NA,TRBJ1-6,TRBV6-5,TGTGCCAGCAGCGCATCAGGACAGTTGGCCCTCCACTTT,CASSASGQLALHF
NA,TRBD2,TRBJ2-1,TRBV3-1,TGTGCCAGCAGCCAAGACCCACTAGCGGGACCCTACAATGAGCAGTTCTTC,CASSQDPLAGPYNEQFF
many,NA,TRBJ2-2,TRBV18,TGTGCCAGCTCACCCACTAGCTCGGACACCGGGGAGCTGTTTTTT,CASSPTSSDTGELFF
many,NA,TRBJ2-3,TRBV7-2,TGTGCCAGCAGCTTACAGACGGGAGATACGCAGTATTTT,CASSLQTGDTQYF
many,NA,TRBJ2-2,TRBV27,TGTGCCAGCAAGACTCTGGGTAGCACCGGGGAGCTGTTTTTT,CASKTLGSTGELFF
many,TRBD1,TRBJ2-2,TRBV5-1,TGCGCCAGCAGCTTAACCGGGACAGGGCTGTCCGGGGAGCTGTTTTTT,CASSLTGTGLSGELFF
few,NA,TRBJ2-1,TRBV2,TGTGCCAGCAGTGAAGGTGGGGCCCCTAACAATGAGCAGTTCTTC,CASSEGGAPNNEQFF
NA,TRBD2,TRBJ2-1,TRBV25-1,TGTGCCAGCAGTGAATATGGGACTAGCGGGCGGATCCGGCTCCATGAGCAGTTCTTC,CASSEYGTSGRIRLHEQFF
many,NA,TRBJ2-5,TRBV29-1,TGCAGCGTCCGGGGCATACAAGAGACCCAGTACTTC,CSVRGIQETQYF
many,TRBD1,TRBJ2-2,TRBV4-3,TGCGCCAGCAGCCAAGAATATCGGACAGGTCGATTAGACACCGGGGAGCTGTTTTTT,CASSQEYRTGRLDTGELFF
many,NA,TRBJ2-5,TRBV7-8,TGTGCCAGCAGCCCAAATTTATACCAAGAGACCCAGTACTTC,CASSPNLYQETQYF
many,TRBD1,TRBJ2-1,TRBV3-1,TGTGCCAGCAGCCCCTCAGGGGGTGAGCAGTTCTTC,CASSPSGGEQFF
many,NA,TRBJ2-7,TRBV20-1,TGCAGTGTGCTCGGACACTCAACCTACGAGCAGTACTTC,CSVLGHSTYEQYF
NA,TRBD2,TRBJ2-7,TRBV6-2/TRBV6-3,TGTGCCAGTCCTAGCGGGAGCTCCTACGAGCAGTACTTC,CASPSGSSYEQYF
many,TRBD2,TRBJ2-7,TRBV6-5,TGTGCCAGCAGTCTCTACCGGCCCGGACTAGCGGGGGGTCCTTCCTACGAGCAGTACTTC,CASSLYRPGLAGGPSYEQYF
many,NA,TRBJ1-2,TRBV14,TGTGCCAGCAGCCAGGCGGGGGGGGCTAACTATGGCTACACCTTC,CASSQAGGANYGYTF